Given below is one T cell receptor (beta chain) in context. Its antigen is undetermined. These data come from a study of shared clonotypes between healthy human individuals. Study-level points and caveats: Against clonotypes common to all four donors, non-shared ones had lower generation probabilities. Larger estimated richness was generally recorded for naive subsets relative to memory subsets.

Naive CD8 isolation took CD45RO-negative cells positively selected for CCR7 and excluded terminally differentiated effector memory CD45RA+ cells. Several immunoSEQ 96-well plates shared each subset's DNA, each plate a replicate. The data were produced by immunoSEQ multiplex PCR, yet TCRdb's version contains in-frame clones alone and is incomplete. Altogether roughly 850,000 clones are present, just over 95% being singletons, with the ten largest covering about 0.25%. The sequence derives from a man aged 30 to 39 in good health. The sequenced sample consisted of naive CD8+ T cells sorted from blood.

The CDR3 region is CASSAGLAGVNEQYF. The CDR3 DNA reads TGTGCCAGCAGCGCGGGACTAGCGGGAGTCAACGAGCAGTACTTC. The chain links TRBV27 to TRBJ2-7; 14 bases match TRBD2. Germline V lookup: CDR1 MNHEY, CDR2 SMNVEV (reference sequence). CDR3 size: 15 residues. Trimming took 6 bases from V and 5 from J; bases not matched to a gene: 6.